This T cell receptor (beta chain) is drawn from a study of beta chain features in type 1 diabetes. For the study at large: No patient-donor differences in age, gender, total cells or subset yield.

This CDR3 region has 18 residues. CDR1 is SGHTA, CDR2 FQGNSA, per germline. Trimming removed 1 base at V and 0 bases at J, with 18 bases between. This clone has only a few counts. No antigen is known for it. Study findings and constraints: In every one of the four CD4+ subsets, TCRB CDR3s were moderately but significantly shorter in Type 1 diabetes patients.

Staining for CD45RO/CCR7/CD25/CD127/CD95/CD27 allowed sorting of CD4+ naive, central memory, regulatory and stem cell-like memory cells. Isolated RNA was reverse transcribed in full, so expressed TCRB transcripts were sequenced. Libraries were prepared by immunoSEQ multiplex PCR; TCRdb keeps only in-frame clonotypes and omits some of them. The profile covers about 740,000 clones, with around an eighth appearing a single time and 0.022% taken by the ten largest. The chain has TRBV7-2 and TRBJ2-5; tentative D call: TRBD1 (6 bases). The source material was naive CD4+ T cells from blood. The TCR comes from a man between 18 and 35 years old with type 1 diabetes. CDR3: CASSLVKTRDTDQETQYF. CDR3 sequence (DNA): TGTGCCAGCAGCTTAGTAAAGACCCGGGACACTGACCAAGAGACCCAGTACTTC.